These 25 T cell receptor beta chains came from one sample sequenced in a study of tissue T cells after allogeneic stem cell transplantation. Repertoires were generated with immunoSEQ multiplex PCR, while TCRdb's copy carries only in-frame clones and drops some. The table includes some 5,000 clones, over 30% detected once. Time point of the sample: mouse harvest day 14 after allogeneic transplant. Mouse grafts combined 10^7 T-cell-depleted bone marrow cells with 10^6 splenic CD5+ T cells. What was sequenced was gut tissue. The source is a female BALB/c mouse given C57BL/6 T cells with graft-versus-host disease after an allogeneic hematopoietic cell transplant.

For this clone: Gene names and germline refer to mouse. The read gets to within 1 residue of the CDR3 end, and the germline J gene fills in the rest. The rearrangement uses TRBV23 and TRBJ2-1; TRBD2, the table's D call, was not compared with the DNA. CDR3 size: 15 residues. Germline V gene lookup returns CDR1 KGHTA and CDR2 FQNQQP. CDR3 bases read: TGCTCCAGCAGCCCCTGGGGGGGCGCAAGGGCTGAGCAGTTC. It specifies CSSSPWGGARAEQF. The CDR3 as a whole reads CSSSPWGGARAEQFF.

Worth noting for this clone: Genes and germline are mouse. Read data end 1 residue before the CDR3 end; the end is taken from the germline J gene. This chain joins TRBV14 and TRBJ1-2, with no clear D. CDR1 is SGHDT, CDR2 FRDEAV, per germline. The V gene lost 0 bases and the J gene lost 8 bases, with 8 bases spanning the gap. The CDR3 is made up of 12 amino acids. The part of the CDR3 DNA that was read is TGTGCCAGCAGTTTCTTAGGGTCAGACTACACC. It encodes CASSFLGSDYT. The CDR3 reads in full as CASSFLGSDYTF.

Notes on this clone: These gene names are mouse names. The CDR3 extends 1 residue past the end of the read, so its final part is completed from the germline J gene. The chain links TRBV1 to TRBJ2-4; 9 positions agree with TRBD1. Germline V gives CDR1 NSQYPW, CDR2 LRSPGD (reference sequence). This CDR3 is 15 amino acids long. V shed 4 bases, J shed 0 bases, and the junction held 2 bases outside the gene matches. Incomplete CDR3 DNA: TGCACCTGCAGTGGACAGGGGGTTAGTCAAAACACCTTGTAC. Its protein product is CTCSGQGVSQNTLY. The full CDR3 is CTCSGQGVSQNTLYF.

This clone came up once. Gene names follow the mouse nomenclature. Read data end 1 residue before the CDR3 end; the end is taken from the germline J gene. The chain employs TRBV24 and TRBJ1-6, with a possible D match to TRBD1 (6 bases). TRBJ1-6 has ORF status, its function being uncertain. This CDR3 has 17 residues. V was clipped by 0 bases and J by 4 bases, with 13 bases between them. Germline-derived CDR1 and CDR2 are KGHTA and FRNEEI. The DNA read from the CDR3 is TGTGCCAGCAGTCTGTATTTCGACAGGACTTATAATTCGCCCCTCTAC. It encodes CASSLYFDRTYNSPLY. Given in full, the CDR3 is CASSLYFDRTYNSPLYF.

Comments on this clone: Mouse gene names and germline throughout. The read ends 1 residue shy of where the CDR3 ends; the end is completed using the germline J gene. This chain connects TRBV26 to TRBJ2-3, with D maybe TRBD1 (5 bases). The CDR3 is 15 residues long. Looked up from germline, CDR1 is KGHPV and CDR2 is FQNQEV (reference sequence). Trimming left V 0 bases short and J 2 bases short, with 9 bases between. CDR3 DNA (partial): TGTGCCAGCAGTCTGTCGCCAGGGCTTGCAGAAACGCTGTAT. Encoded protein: CASSLSPGLAETLY. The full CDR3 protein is CASSLSPGLAETLYF. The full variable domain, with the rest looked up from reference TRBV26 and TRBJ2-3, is NSKVIQTPRYLVKGQGQKAKMRCIPEKGHPVVFWYQQNKNNEFKFLINFQNQEVLQQIDMTEKRFSAECPSNSPCSLEIQSSEAGDSALYLCASSLSPGLAETLYFGSGTRLTVL.

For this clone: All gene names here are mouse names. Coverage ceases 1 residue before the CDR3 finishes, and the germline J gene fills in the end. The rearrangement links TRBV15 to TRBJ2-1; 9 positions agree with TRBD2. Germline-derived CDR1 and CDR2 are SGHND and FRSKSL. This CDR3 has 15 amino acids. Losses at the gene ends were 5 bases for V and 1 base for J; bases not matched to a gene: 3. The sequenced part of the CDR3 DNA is TGTGCCAGCAGTCCAGGACTGGGGAACTATGCTGAGCAGTTC. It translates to CASSPGLGNYAEQF. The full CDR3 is CASSPGLGNYAEQFF.

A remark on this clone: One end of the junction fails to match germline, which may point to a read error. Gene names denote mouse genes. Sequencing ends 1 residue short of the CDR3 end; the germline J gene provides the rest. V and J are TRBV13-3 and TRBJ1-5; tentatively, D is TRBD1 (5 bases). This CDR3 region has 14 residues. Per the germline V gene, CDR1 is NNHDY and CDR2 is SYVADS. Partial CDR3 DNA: TGTGCCAGCGGTGATGGGGGAGGCAACCAGGCTCCGCTT. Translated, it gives CASGDGGGNQAPL. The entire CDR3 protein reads CASGDGGGNQAPLF.

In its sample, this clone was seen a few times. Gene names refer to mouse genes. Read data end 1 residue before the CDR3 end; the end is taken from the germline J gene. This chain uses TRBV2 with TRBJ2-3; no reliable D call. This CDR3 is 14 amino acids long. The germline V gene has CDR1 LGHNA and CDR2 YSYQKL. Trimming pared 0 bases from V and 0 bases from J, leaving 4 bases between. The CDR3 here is CASSQEISAETLYF. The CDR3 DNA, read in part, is TGTGCCAGCAGCCAAGAGATTAGTGCAGAAACGCTGTAT.

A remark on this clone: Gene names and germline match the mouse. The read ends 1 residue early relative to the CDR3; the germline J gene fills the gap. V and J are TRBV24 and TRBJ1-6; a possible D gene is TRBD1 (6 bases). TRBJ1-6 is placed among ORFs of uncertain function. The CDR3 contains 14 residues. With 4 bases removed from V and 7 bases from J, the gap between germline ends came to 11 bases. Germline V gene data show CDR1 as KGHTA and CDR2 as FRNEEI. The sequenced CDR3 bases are TGTGCCAGCAGTCAACAGGGCGGGAATTCGCCCCTCTAC. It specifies CASSQQGGNSPLY. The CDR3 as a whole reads CASSQQGGNSPLYF.

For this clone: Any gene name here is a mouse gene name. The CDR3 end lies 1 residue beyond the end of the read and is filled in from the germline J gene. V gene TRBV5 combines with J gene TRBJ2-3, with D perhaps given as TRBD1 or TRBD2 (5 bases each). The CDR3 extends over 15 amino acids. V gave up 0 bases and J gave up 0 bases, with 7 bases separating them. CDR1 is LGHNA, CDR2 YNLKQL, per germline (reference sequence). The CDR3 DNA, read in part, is TGTGCCAGCAGCCAAGAGGGGGTGAGTGCAGAAACGCTGTAT. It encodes CASSQEGVSAETLY. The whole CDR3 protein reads CASSQEGVSAETLYF.

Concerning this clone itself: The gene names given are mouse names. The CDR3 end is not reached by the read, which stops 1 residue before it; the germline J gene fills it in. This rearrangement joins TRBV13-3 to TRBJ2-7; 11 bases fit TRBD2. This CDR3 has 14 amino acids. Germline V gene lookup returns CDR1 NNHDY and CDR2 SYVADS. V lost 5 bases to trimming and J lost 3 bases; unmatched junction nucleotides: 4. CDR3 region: CASSPGTGGYEQYF. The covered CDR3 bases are TGTGCCAGCAGCCCCGGGACTGGGGGCTATGAACAGTAC.

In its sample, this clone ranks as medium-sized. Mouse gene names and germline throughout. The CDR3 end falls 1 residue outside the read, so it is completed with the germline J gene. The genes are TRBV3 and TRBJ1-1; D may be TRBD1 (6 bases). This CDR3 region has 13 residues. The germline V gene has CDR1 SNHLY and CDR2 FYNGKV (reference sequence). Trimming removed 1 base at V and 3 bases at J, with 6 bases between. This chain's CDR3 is CASSLEGDTEVFF. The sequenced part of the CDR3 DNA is TGTGCCAGCAGCTTAGAGGGGGACACAGAAGTCTTC.

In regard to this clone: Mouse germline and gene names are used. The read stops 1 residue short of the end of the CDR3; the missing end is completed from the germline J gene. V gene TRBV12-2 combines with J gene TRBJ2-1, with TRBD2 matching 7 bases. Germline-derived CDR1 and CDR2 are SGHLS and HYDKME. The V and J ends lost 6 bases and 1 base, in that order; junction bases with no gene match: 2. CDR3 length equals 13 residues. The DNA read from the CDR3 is TGTGCCAGCAGTGGGGGGAACTATGCTGAGCAGTTC. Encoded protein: CASSGGNYAEQF. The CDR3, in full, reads CASSGGNYAEQFF.

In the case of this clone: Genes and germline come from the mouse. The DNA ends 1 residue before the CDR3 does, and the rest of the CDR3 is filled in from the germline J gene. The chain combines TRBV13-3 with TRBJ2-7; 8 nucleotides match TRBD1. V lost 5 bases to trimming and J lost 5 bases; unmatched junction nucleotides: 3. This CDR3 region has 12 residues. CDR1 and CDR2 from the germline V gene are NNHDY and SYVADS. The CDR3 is CASSHRGDEQYF. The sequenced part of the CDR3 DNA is TGTGCCAGCAGCCACAGGGGGGATGAACAGTAC.

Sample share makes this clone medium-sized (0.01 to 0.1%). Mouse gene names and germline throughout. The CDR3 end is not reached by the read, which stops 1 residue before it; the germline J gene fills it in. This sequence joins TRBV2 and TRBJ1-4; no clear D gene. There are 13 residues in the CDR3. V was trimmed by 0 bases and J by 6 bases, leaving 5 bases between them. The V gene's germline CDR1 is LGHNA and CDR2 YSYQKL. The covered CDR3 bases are TGTGCCAGCAGCCAAGATCCCCACGAAAGATTATTT. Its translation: CASSQDPHERLF. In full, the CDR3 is CASSQDPHERLFF.

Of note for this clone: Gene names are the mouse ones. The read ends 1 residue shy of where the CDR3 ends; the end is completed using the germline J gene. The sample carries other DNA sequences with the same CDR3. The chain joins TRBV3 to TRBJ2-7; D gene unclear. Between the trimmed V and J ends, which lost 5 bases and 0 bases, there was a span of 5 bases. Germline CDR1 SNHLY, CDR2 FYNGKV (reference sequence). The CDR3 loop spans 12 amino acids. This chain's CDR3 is CASSPSSYEQYF. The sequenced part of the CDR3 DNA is TGTGCCAGCAGCCCCAGCTCCTATGAACAGTAC.

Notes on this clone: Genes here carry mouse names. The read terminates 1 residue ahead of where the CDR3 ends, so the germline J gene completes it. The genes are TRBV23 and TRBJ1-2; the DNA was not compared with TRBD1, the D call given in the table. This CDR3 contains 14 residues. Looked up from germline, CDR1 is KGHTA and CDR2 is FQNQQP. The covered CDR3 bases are TGCTCCAGCAGTCGGGACAGCGCAAACTCCGACTACACC. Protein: CSSSRDSANSDYT. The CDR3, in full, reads CSSSRDSANSDYTF.

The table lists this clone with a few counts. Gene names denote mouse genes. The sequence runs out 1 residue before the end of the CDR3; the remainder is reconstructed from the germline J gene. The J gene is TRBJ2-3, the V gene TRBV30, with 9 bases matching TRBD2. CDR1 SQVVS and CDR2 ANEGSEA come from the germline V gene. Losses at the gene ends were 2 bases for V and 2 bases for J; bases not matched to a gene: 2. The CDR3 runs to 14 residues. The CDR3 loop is CSSRYWGAAETLYF. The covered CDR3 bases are TGTAGTTCTAGATACTGGGGGGCTGCAGAAACGCTGTAT.

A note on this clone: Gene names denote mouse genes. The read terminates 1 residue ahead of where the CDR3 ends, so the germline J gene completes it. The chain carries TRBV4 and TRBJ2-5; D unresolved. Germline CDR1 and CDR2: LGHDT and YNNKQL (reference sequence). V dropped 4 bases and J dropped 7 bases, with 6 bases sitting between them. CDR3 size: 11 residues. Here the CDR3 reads CASSWGYTQYF. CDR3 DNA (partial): TGTGCCAGCAGCTGGGGATACACCCAGTAC.

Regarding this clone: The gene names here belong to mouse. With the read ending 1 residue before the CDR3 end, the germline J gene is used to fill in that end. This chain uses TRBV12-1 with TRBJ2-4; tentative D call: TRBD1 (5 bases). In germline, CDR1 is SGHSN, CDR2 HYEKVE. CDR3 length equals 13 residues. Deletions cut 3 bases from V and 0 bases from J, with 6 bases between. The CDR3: CASSRGSQNTLYF. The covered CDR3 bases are TGTGCCAGCTCTAGGGGTAGTCAAAACACCTTGTAC.

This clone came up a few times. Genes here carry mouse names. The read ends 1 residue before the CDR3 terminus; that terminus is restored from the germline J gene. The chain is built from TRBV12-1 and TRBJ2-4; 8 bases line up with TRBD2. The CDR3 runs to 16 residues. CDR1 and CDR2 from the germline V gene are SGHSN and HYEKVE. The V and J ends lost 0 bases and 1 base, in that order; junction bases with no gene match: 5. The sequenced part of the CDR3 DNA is TGTGCCAGCTCTCTCAGCTGGGGGGTCGGTCAAAACACCTTGTAC. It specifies CASSLSWGVGQNTLY. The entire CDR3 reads CASSLSWGVGQNTLYF.

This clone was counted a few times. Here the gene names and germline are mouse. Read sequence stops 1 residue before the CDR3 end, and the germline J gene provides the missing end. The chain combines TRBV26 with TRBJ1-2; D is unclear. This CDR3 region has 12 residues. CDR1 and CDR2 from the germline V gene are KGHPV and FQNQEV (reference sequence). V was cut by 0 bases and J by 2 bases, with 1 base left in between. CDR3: CASSLSNSDYTF. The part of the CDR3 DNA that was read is TGTGCCAGCAGTCTGTCGAACTCCGACTACACC.

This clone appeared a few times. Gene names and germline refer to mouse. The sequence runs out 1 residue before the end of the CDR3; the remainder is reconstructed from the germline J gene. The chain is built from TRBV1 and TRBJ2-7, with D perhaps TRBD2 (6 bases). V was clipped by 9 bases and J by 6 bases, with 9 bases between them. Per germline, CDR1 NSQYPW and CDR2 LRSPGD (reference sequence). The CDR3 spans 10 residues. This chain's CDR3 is CTCAGGEQYF. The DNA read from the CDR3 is TGCACCTGTGCGGGGGGTGAACAGTAC.

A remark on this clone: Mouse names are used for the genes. This chain's CDR3 is CASSLDSSGNTLYF. The DNA read from the CDR3 is TGTGCCAGCAGTCTGGACAGTTCTGGAAATACGCTCTAT. The chain is built from TRBV26 and TRBJ1-3; D possibly corresponds to TRBD1 (5 bases). The read is 1 residue too short to cover the CDR3 end, so that end is filled in from the germline J gene. Trimming pared 2 bases from V and 0 bases from J, leaving 5 bases between. In germline, CDR1 is KGHPV, CDR2 FQNQEV (reference sequence). The CDR3 has 14 residues.

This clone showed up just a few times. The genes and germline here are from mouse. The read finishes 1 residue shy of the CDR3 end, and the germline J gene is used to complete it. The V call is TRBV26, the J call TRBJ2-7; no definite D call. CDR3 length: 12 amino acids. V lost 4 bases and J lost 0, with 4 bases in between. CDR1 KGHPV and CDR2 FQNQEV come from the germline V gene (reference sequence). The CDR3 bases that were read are TGTGCCAGCAGTCGGGGCTCCTATGAACAGTAC. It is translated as CASSRGSYEQY. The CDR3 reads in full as CASSRGSYEQYF. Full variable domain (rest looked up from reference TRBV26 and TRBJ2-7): NSKVIQTPRYLVKGQGQKAKMRCIPEKGHPVVFWYQQNKNNEFKFLINFQNQEVLQQIDMTEKRFSAECPSNSPCSLEIQSSEAGDSALYLCASSRGSYEQYFGPGTRLTVL.